The source of this TCR beta chain is a study of control samples from healthy donors and cancer patients. Points on this clone: The junction departs from the called germline gene at one end, perhaps through a read error. The same CDR3 arises from other DNA sequences in this sample as well.

Libraries were prepared by immunoSEQ multiplex PCR; TCRdb keeps only in-frame clonotypes and omits some of them. The repertoire holds fewer than 250,000 clones, with roughly nine tenths as singletons. This sequence originates from a man in his thirties or forties in good health. Material for sequencing was blood.

The DNA for the CDR3 is TGTGCCAGCAGGGGGCAGGAGAACACCGGGGAGCTATTTTTT. This sequence encodes CASRGQENTGELFF. The chain joins TRBV2 to TRBJ2-2; D possibly matches TRBD1 or TRBD2 (5 bases each). Germline V gives CDR1 SNHLY, CDR2 FYNNEI. The CDR3 loop spans 14 amino acids.